The subject of this entry is one T cell receptor beta chain. Its antigen is unidentified. This specimen belongs to a study of shared clonotypes between healthy human individuals. Regarding the study as a whole: Across subsets, estimated richness was generally greater for naive than for memory populations.

In the naive CD8 group, cells lacked CD45RO and were positively selected for CCR7, so terminally differentiated effector memory CD45RA+ cells were left out. Assay: immunoSEQ multiplex PCR; the TCRdb copy retains only in-frame clones and omits some. The table lists 2 million to 2.5 million clones, about 95% of them singletons. This CDR3 spans 15 amino acids. Trimming took 3 bases from V and 4 from J, leaving 15 bases between them. Germline CDR1 is SNHLY and CDR2 is FYNNEI. V gene TRBV2 combines with J gene TRBJ1-2; maybe TRBD1 (5 bases). Sequencing was done on a sample of naive CD8+ T cells sorted from blood. The clonotype originates from a man between 18 and 29 years old in good health. The CDR3 protein is CASSDRGEFLYGYTF. CDR3 nucleotides: TGTGCCAGCAGTGACCGGGGGGAATTCCTCTATGGCTACACCTTC.